A selection of T cell receptor beta chains follows, all from one sample in a study of blood T cell repertoires in COVID-19. Sequencing was performed with immunoSEQ multiplex PCR; in TCRdb, only in-frame clones are kept and a portion is missing. The sample gives some 330,000 clones, around 83% of which show up once; about 5.4% is in the top ten. Material: PBMCs or T cells enriched from blood (not recorded which). These receptors all stem from a woman aged 45-65 years who had recovered from COVID-19. Each CDR3 is given with its conserved first and last residue.

13,TRBV27,CASSKDRSQPQHF
12,TRBV30,CASWAGNTEAFF
12,TRBV12-3/TRBV12-4,CASRDRVGGYTF
16,TRBV6-4,CASSDGSALGLYGYTF
14,TRBV6-5,CASSYGGTNYEQYF
13,TRBV6-1,CASSEARSTEAFF
14,TRBV6-4,CASSEIRGRVEAFF
14,TRBV5-5,CASSLSGTGPTQYF
14,TRBV25-1,CASVATGTNSPLHF
15,TRBV2,CASSLDSYSGNTIYF
15,TRBV3-1/TRBV3-2,CASSQRGYSGNTIYF
16,TRBV30,CAWSSRGQLISYEQYF
15,TRBV6-5,CASRRQGGGNTEAFF
13,TRBV11-2,CASSLTQGPEAFF
15,TRBV7-5,CVRSFLGQGVPEAFF
16,TRBV9,CASSVESLRSDNEQFF
13,TRBV7-2,CASSLAGVEGYTF
14,TRBV5-4,CASSLGGSGNTIYF
13,TRBV14,CASSPGLAGALDF
13,TRBV30,CAWTGQGISEAFF
16,TRBV21-1,CASSKAGTSGLREQFF
16,TRBV7-2,CASSLKGIRGNTEAFF
15,TRBV6-5,CASSPGAYSNQPQHF
13,TRBV7-8,CASSRRAPDTQYF
12,TRBV5-6,CASSPGLPPLHF
15,TRBV4-2,CASSQEGTGNQPQHF
15,TRBV5-4,CASSLSSAATDTQYF
15,TRBV2,CASTPTAYAYNEQFF
16,TRBV15,CATSRGGTGGSYEQYF
18,TRBV29-1,CSVGRLLGLAGVFDEQFF
18,TRBV27,CASSLVSGGAFTYNEQFF
15,TRBV18,CASSPPDFYTGELFF
14,TRBV7-2,CASSLERGGQPQHF
11,TRBV30,CASPPGAEAFF
15,TRBV10-2,CASSETTRDINQLFF
17,TRBV10-1,CASSESGTLFANSPLHF
15,TRBV5-8,CASSLFGTGDEKLFF
18,TRBV19,CASSISVARGLGTDTQYF
15,TRBV15,CATSRDSGQLNEQFF
15,TRBV5-1,CASSLGLAGADTQYF
14,TRBV5-4,CASSAGTSRDTQYF
12,TRBV30,CAWTGEGSPLHF
15,TRBV5-1,CASHSLAGFTDTQYF
13,TRBV9,CASSIQGNYGYTF
15,TRBV29-1,CSVVVLGRGNTEAFF
14,TRBV19,CASSRAGGPETQYF
14,TRBV11-3,CASSPVANTGELFF
15,TRBV24-1,CATSDPDRGNTEAFF
13,TRBV21-1,CASSGGSYNEQFF
16,TRBV18,CASSPPSGRIHNEQFF
15,TRBV5-1,CASTISTGLNTEAFF
14,TRBV13,CASSLGGGNTEAFF
14,TRBV7-9,CASSLETGFYGYTF
13,TRBV7-9,CASSLGGQGRAFF
15,TRBV11-3,CASSVGQGRREKLFF